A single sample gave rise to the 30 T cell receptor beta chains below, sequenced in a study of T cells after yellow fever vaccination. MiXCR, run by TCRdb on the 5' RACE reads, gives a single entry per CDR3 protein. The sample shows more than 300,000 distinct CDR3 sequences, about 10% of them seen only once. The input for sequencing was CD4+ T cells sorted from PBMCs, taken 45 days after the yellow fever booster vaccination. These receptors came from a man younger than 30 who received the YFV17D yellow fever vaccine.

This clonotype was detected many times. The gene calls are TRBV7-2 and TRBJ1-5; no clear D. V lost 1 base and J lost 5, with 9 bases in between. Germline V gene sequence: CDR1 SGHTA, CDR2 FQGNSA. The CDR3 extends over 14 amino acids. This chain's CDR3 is CASSLDPDYQPQHF. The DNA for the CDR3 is TGTGCCAGCAGCTTAGACCCAGACTATCAGCCCCAGCATTTT.

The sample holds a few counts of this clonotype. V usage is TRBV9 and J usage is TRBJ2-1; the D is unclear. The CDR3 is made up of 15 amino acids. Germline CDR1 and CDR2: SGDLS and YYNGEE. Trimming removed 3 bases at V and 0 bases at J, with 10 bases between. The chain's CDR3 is CASSGVPGSYNEQFF. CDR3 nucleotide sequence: TGTGCCAGCAGCGGTGTTCCAGGCTCCTACAATGAGCAGTTCTTC.

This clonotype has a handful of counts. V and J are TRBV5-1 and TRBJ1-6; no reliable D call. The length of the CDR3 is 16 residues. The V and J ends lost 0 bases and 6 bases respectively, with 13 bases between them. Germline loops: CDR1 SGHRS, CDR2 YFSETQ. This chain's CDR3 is CASSLAPDGANSPLHF. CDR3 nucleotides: TGCGCCAGCAGCTTGGCCCCGGACGGAGCTAATTCACCCCTCCACTTT. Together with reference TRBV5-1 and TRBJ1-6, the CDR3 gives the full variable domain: KAGVTQTPRYLIKTRGQQVTLSCSPISGHRSVSWYQQTPGQGLQFLFEYFSETQRNKGNFPGRFSGRQFSNSRSEMNVSTLELGDSALYLCASSLAPDGANSPLHFGNGTRLTVT.

CDR3 protein: CASRPGTGASTGELFF. The CDR3 coding sequence is TGTGCCAGCAGACCCGGGACAGGGGCCTCCACCGGGGAGCTGTTTTTT. The chain has TRBV6-2 or TRBV6-3 and TRBJ2-2, with 10 nucleotides matching TRBD1. The CDR3 has 16 amino acids. Germline CDR1 MNHEY, CDR2 SVGEGT. The J segment lost 4 bases and the V segment lost 6 bases, leaving 8 bases of the junction unmatched.

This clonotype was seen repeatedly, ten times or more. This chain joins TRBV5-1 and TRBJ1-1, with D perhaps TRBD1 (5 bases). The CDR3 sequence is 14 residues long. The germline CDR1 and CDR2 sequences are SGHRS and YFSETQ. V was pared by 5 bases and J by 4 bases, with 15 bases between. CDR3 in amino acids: CASRIAGTGTEAFF. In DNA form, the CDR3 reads TGCGCCAGCAGGATAGCCGGGACGGGCACTGAAGCTTTCTTT.

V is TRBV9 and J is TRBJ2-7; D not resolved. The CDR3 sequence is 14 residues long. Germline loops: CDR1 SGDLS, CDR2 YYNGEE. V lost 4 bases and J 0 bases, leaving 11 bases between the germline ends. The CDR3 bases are TGTGCCAGCAGCCCCCAGGCCAGCTCCTACGAGCAGTACGTC. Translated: CASSPQASSYEQYV.

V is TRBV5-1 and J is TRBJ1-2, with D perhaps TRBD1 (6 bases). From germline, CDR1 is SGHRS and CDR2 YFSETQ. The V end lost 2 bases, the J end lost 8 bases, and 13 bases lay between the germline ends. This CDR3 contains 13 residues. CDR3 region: CASSFSDGGGYTF. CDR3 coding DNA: TGCGCCAGCAGCTTTTCTGACGGGGGCGGCTACACCTTC.

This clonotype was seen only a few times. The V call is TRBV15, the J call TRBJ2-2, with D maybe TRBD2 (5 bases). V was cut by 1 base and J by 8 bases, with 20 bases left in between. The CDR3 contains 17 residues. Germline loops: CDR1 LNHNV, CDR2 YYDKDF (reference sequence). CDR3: CATSRGRGRRITGELFF. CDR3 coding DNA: TGTGCCACCAGCAGAGGCCGAGGGCGGCGGATCACTGGGGAGCTGTTTTTT.

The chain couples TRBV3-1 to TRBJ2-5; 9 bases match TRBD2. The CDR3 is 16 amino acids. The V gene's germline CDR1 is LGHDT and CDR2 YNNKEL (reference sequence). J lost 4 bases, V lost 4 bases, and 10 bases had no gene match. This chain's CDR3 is CASSRTWAGGRETQYF. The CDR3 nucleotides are TGTGCCAGCAGCCGAACGTGGGCGGGGGGGAGAGAGACCCAGTACTTC.

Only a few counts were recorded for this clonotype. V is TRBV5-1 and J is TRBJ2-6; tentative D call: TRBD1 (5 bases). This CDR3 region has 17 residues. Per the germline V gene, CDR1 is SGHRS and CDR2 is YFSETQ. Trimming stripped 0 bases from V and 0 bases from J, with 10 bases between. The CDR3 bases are TGCGCCAGCAGCTTGGGGCATACAGGCTCTGGGGCCAACGTCCTGACTTTC. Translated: CASSLGHTGSGANVLTF.

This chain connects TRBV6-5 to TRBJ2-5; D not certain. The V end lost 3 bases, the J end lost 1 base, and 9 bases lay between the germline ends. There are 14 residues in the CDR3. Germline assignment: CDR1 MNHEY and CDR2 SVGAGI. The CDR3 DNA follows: TGTGCCAGCAGTTATAACGGGCCCCAAGAGACCCAGTACTTC. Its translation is CASSYNGPQETQYF.

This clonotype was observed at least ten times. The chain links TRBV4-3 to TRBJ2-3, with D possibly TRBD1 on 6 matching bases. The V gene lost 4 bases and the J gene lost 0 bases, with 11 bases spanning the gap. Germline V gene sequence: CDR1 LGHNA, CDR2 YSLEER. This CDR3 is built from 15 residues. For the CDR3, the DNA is TGCGCCAGCAGCCCGACAGGTCCCAGCACAGATACGCAGTATTTT. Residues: CASSPTGPSTDTQYF.

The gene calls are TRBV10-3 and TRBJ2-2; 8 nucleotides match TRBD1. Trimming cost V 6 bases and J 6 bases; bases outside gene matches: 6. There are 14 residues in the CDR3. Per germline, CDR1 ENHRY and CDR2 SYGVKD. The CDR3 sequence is CAIRGQGASGELFF. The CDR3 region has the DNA TGTGCCATCAGAGGCCAGGGGGCTTCCGGGGAGCTGTTTTTT.

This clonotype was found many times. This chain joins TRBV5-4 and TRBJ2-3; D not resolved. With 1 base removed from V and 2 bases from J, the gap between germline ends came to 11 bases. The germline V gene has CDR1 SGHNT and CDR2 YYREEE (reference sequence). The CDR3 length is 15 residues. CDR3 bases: TGTGCCAGCAGCTTGACGCCGAGAACCACAGATACGCAGTATTTT. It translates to CASSLTPRTTDTQYF.

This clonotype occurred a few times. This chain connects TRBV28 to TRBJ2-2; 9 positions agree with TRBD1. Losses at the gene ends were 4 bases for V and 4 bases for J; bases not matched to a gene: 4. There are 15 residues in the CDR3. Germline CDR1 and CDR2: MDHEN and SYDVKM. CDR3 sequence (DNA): TGTGCCAGCAGTTCATACAGGGGGCTCACCGGGGAGCTGTTTTTT. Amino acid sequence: CASSSYRGLTGELFF.

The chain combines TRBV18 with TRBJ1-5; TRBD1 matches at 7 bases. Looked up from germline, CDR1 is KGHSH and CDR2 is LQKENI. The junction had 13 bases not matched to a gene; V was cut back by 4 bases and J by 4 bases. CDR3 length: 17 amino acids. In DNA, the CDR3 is TGTGCCAGCTCACGAAGCACCCCAGGGGGTTGGAATCAGCCCCAGCATTTT. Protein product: CASSRSTPGGWNQPQHF. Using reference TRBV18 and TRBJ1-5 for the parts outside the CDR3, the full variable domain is NAGVMQNPRHLVRRRGQEARLRCSPMKGHSHVYWYRQLPEEGLKFMVYLQKENIIDESGMPKERFSAEFPKEGPSILRIQQVVRGDSAAYFCASSRSTPGGWNQPQHFGDGTRLSIL.

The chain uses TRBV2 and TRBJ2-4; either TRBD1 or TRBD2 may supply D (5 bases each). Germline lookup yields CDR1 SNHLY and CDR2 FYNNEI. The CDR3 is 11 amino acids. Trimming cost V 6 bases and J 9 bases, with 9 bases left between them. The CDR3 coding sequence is TGTGCCAGCAGCTCCGGGGCCATTCAGTACTTC. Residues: CASSSGAIQYF.

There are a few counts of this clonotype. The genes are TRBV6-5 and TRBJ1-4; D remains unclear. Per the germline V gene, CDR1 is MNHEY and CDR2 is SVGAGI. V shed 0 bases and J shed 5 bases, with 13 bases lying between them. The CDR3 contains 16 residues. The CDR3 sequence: CASSYSSPQRNEKLFF. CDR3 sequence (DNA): TGTGCCAGCAGTTACTCGTCTCCTCAGAGGAATGAAAAACTGTTTTTT.

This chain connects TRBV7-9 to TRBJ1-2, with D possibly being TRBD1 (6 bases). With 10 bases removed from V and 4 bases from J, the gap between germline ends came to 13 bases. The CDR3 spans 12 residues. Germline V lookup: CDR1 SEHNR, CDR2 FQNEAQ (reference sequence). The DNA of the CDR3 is TGTGCCATCCCGTCGGGGGCCTATGGCTACACCTTC. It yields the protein CAIPSGAYGYTF. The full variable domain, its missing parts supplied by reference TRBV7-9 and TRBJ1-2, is DTGVSQNPRHKITKRGQNVTFRCDPISEHNRLYWYRQTLGQGPEFLTYFQNEAQLEKSRLLSDRFSAERPKGSFSTLEIQRTEQGDSAMYLCAIPSGAYGYTFGSGTRLTVV.

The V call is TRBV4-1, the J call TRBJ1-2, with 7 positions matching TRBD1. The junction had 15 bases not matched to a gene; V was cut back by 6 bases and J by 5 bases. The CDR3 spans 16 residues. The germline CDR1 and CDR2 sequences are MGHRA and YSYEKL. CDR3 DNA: TGCGCCAGCAGGCCCAGGGGGACCTCGGGATTATATGGCTACACCTTC. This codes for CASRPRGTSGLYGYTF.

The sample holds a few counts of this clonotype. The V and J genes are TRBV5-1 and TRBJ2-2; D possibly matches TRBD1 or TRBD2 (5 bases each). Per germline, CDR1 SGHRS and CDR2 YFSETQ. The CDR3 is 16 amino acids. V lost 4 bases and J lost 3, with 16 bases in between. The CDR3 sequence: CASSDRAVGHTGELFF. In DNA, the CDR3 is TGCGCCAGCAGCGATCGAGCGGTGGGGCACACCGGGGAGCTGTTTTTT.

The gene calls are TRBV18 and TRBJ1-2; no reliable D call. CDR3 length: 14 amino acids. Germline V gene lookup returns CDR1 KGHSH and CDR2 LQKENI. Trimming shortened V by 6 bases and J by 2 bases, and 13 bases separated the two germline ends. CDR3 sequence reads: CASSWDSGNYGYTF. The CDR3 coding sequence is TGTGCCAGCTCTTGGGATTCGGGCAACTATGGCTACACCTTC. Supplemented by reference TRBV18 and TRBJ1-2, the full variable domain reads NAGVMQNPRHLVRRRGQEARLRCSPMKGHSHVYWYRQLPEEGLKFMVYLQKENIIDESGMPKERFSAEFPKEGPSILRIQQVVRGDSAAYFCASSWDSGNYGYTFGSGTRLTVV.

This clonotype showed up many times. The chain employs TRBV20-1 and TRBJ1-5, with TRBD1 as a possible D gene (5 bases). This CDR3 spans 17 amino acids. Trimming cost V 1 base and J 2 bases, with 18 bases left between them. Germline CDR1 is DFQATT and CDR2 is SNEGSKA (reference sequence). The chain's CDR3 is CSARVGHAPYGNQPQHF. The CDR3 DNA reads TGCAGTGCTAGAGTCGGACACGCACCCTATGGCAATCAGCCCCAGCATTTT.

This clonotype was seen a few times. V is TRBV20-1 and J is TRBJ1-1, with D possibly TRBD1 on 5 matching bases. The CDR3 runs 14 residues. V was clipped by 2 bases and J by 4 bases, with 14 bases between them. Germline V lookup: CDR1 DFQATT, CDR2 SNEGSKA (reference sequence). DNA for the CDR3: TGCAGTGCTAGACAGGGTGGGGGGTCCACTGAAGCTTTCTTT. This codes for CSARQGGGSTEAFF.

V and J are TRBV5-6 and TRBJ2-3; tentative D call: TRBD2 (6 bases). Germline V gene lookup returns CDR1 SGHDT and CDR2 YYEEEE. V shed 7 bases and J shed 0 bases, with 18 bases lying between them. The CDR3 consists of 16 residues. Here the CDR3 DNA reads TGTGCCAGCCGATCGACCAGGCGGGATAGCACAGATACGCAGTATTTT. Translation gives CASRSTRRDSTDTQYF.

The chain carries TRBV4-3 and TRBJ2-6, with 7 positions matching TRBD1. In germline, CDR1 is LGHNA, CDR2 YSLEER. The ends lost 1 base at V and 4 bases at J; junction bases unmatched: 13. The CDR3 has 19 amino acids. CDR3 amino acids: CASSQGGARGPGGANVLTF. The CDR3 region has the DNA TGCGCCAGCAGCCAAGGAGGGGCGAGGGGGCCGGGAGGGGCCAACGTCCTGACTTTC.

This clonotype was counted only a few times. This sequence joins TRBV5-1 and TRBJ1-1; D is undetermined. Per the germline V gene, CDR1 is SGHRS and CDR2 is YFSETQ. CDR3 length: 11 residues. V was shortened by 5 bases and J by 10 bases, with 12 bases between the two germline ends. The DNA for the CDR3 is TGCGCCAGCAGACCTTATGTGGTAGCTTTCTTT. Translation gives CASRPYVVAFF.

CDR3 region: CASRGLGEQFF. The CDR3 DNA follows: TGTGCCAGCAGGGGACTGGGGGAGCAGTTCTTC. The gene calls are TRBV7-2 and TRBJ2-1; D is possibly TRBD2 (6 bases). V shed 6 bases and J shed 10 bases, with 10 bases lying between them. This CDR3 comprises 11 residues. Germline V gene lookup returns CDR1 SGHTA and CDR2 FQGNSA. The full variable domain, with the rest looked up from reference TRBV7-2 and TRBJ2-1, is GAGVSQSPSNKVTEKGKDVELRCDPISGHTALYWYRQSLGQGLEFLIYFQGNSAPDKSGLPSDRFSAERTGGSVSTLTIQRTQQEDSAVYLCASRGLGEQFFGPGTRLTVL.

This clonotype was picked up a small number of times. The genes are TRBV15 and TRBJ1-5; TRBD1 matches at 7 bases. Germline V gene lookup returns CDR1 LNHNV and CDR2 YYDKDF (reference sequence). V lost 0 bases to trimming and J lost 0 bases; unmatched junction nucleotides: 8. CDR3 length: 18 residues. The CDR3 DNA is TGTGCCACCAGCAGAGATTTACTCGGGACAGATAGCAATCAGCCCCAGCATTTT. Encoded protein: CATSRDLLGTDSNQPQHF.

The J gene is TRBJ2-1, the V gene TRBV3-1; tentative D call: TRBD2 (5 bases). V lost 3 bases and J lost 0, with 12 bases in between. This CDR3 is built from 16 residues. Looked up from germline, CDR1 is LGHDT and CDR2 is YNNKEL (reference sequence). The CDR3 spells CASSHFLAHSYNEQFF. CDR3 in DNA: TGTGCCAGCAGCCACTTTCTAGCCCACTCCTACAATGAGCAGTTCTTC.